Following are 17 T cell receptor beta chains from one sample sequenced in a study of beta chain features in type 1 diabetes (dated by TCRdb to the late 2010s). General findings and caveats noted by the study authors: Type 1 diabetes patients showed a moderate but significant shortening of TCRB CDR3 length in all four CD4+ subsets.

Libraries were prepared through the immunoSEQ multiplex PCR assay. The entire isolated RNA was reverse transcribed using the High Capacity cDNA Reverse Transcription Kit, and thus expressed TCRB transcripts were sequenced. Imported from immuneACCESS, the table was reduced by TCRdb to in-frame sequences with V and J called. These copies leave out some clones; in studies compared against another copy, an unresolved V gene accounts for under half, and the cause of the remainder is not known. For this sample there are some 44,000 clones; 66% appear just once. Around 2.1% of the sample goes to the ten largest clones. These receptors have no known antigen. Sequencing input: Tregs from blood. The intended sense of this specimen's cell subset or site label: regulatory CD4+ T cells. All receptors come from a woman between 18 and 29 years old with type 1 diabetes.

The chain links TRBV7-2 to TRBJ2-3, with 11 bases aligning to TRBD2. The germline V gene has CDR1 SGHTA and CDR2 FQGNSA. The CDR3 loop spans 17 amino acids. V lost 6 bases to trimming and J lost 5 bases; unmatched junction nucleotides: 13. CDR3 nucleotide sequence: TGTGCCAGCAGTTCCACTCGGCTAGCGGGAGGAAGAGATACGCAGTATTTT. Translated, it gives CASSSTRLAGGRDTQYF.

V and J are TRBV7-8 and TRBJ1-2; 9 bases agree with TRBD1. Germline values: CDR1 SGHVS, CDR2 FQNEAQ. This CDR3 has 14 amino acids. Trimming at V came to 5 bases and at J to 3 bases, leaving 4 bases not matched to a gene. The CDR3 coding sequence is TGTGCCAGCAGCCACGGGACAGGGTACTATGGCTACACCTTC. As protein: CASSHGTGYYGYTF.

This rearrangement joins TRBV2 to TRBJ2-5; D gene unclear. CDR1 and CDR2 from the germline V gene are SNHLY and FYNNEI. This CDR3 has 15 amino acids. Trimming shortened V by 3 bases and J by 0 bases, and 11 bases separated the two germline ends. The CDR3 DNA sequence: TGTGCCAGCAGTGAGTTCAGACTCAACCAAGAGACCCAGTACTTC. This sequence encodes CASSEFRLNQETQYF.

The rearrangement joins TRBV28 to TRBJ2-1, with D unclear. V was cut by 4 bases and J by 6 bases, with 7 bases left in between. Germline loops: CDR1 MDHEN, CDR2 SYDVKM. The CDR3 is 12 amino acids. CDR3 sequence (DNA): TGTGCCAGCAGTTGGTTCAGCAATGAGCAGTTCTTC. It translates to CASSWFSNEQFF.

The chain combines TRBV7-2 with TRBJ2-5; possible D gene TRBD2, 5 bases. V was pared by 4 bases and J by 5 bases, with 5 bases between. This CDR3 region has 11 residues. Germline lookup yields CDR1 SGHTA and CDR2 FQGNSA. Here the CDR3 reads CASSSGETQYF. The DNA of the CDR3 is TGTGCCAGCAGCTCGGGGGAGACCCAGTACTTC.

J is TRBJ2-5 and V is TRBV7-2; weak D call: TRBD2 (6 bases). V was trimmed by 5 bases and J by 2 bases, leaving 12 bases between them. Germline values: CDR1 SGHTA, CDR2 FQGNSA. The CDR3 consists of 14 residues. DNA for the CDR3: TGTGCCAGCAGCCCAGCGGGCAGGCAAGAGACCCAGTACTTC. It yields the protein CASSPAGRQETQYF.

This clone was detected only once. The chain has TRBV5-1 and TRBJ2-2, with 7 bases aligning to TRBD1. The V segment lost 1 base and the J segment 6 bases; nucleotides outside the gene matches: 9. The germline gives CDR1 SGHRS, CDR2 YFSETQ. The CDR3 is made up of 16 amino acids. The CDR3 is CASSLSAGGEAGELFF. The CDR3 coding sequence is TGCGCCAGCAGCTTGTCCGCAGGGGGTGAGGCCGGGGAGCTGTTTTTT.

This sequence joins TRBV9 and TRBJ2-2; the match to TRBD1 covers 7 bases. The trim removed 3 bases at V and 6 bases at J, leaving 8 bases unmatched. Germline V gene lookup returns CDR1 SGDLS and CDR2 YYNGEE. This CDR3 is 15 amino acids long. The CDR3 is CASSATGSRAGELFF. CDR3 sequence (DNA): TGTGCCAGCAGCGCGACAGGGTCACGGGCCGGGGAGCTGTTTTTT.

The rearrangement uses TRBV7-8 and TRBJ1-6, with 8 bases aligning to TRBD1. V gave up 5 bases and J gave up 5 bases; unmatched junction bases: 8. CDR1 SGHVS and CDR2 FQNEAQ come from the germline V gene. CDR3 length equals 16 residues. CDR3 protein: CASSPRTGGDNSPLHF. CDR3 DNA sequence: TGTGCCAGCAGCCCCCGAACAGGGGGGGATAATTCACCCCTCCACTTT.

This clone was observed a few times. The chain has TRBV9 and TRBJ2-1; TRBD2 matches at 9 bases. CDR3 length equals 17 residues. Germline loops: CDR1 SGDLS, CDR2 YYNGEE. The trim removed 0 bases at V and 6 bases at J, leaving 10 bases unmatched. CDR3 residues: CASSVGVGGRAINEQFF. The CDR3 DNA reads as TGTGCCAGCAGCGTAGGTGTCGGCGGGAGGGCCATCAATGAGCAGTTCTTC.

This clone was seen only a few times. V gene TRBV28 combines with J gene TRBJ1-3, with D uncertain. Trimming took off 5 bases at V and 2 bases at J, with 10 bases between the two ends. Germline CDR1 reads MDHEN; CDR2 reads SYDVKM. There are 14 residues in the CDR3. The CDR3 DNA sequence: TGTGCCAGCAGTCTGACACCTACTGGAAACACCATATATTTT. This codes for CASSLTPTGNTIYF. Combining the CDR3 with reference TRBV28 and TRBJ1-3 gives the whole variable domain DVKVTQSSRYLVKRTGEKVFLECVQDMDHENMFWYRQDPGLGLRLIYFSYDVKMKEKGDIPEGYSVSREKKERFSLILESASTNQTSMYLCASSLTPTGNTIYFGEGSWLTVV.

This clone has just a few counts. V and J are TRBV10-3 and TRBJ2-7, with D uncertain. Germline V gene sequence: CDR1 ENHRY, CDR2 SYGVKD. The CDR3 covers 13 residues. Trimming stripped 2 bases from V and 0 bases from J, with 5 bases between. DNA for the CDR3: TGTGCCATCAGTGAGGGCAGCTCCTACGAGCAGTACTTC. Its protein is CAISEGSSYEQYF.

The gene calls are TRBV19 and TRBJ2-1, with unresolved D. Trimming cost V 5 bases and J 6 bases, with 8 bases left between them. Per germline, CDR1 LNHDA and CDR2 SQIVND (reference sequence). This CDR3 region has 12 residues. The CDR3 DNA follows: TGTGCCAGTAGTGTGCGAGGCAATGAGCAGTTCTTC. Encoded protein: CASSVRGNEQFF.

This clone appeared a single time. The rearrangement uses TRBV7-6 and TRBJ2-7; TRBD1 aligns across 10 bases. Per the germline V gene, CDR1 is SGHVS and CDR2 is FNYEAQ. This CDR3 region has 21 residues. Trimming at V came to 1 base and at J to 4 bases, leaving 22 bases not matched to a gene. The CDR3 sequence: CASSLGPTDRGRIKGRYEQYF. The CDR3 coding sequence is TGTGCCAGCAGCTTAGGCCCGACTGACAGGGGGCGTATCAAAGGGAGGTACGAGCAGTACTTC.

This chain connects TRBV2 to TRBJ2-2, with no clear D. The CDR3 is made up of 13 amino acids. Germline V gene lookup returns CDR1 SNHLY and CDR2 FYNNEI. Trimming took off 6 bases at V and 0 bases at J, with 5 bases between the two ends. The CDR3 region is CASRLTNTGELFF. The DNA of the CDR3 is TGTGCCAGCAGACTTACGAACACCGGGGAGCTGTTTTTT.

This clone has only one observation. The chain combines TRBV10-3 with TRBJ2-7; TRBD2 matches 7 bases. V lost 6 bases, J lost 0 bases, and 5 bases stayed unmatched. Germline loops: CDR1 ENHRY, CDR2 SYGVKD. This CDR3 is built from 14 residues. The CDR3 reads CAISTGGSSYEQYF. CDR3 nucleotide sequence: TGTGCCATCAGCACGGGGGGAAGCTCCTACGAGCAGTACTTC.

The table lists this clone with a few counts. The chain carries TRBV5-5 and TRBJ2-3; TRBD1 is a possible D gene (6 bases). Trimming took off 0 bases at V and 3 bases at J, with 14 bases between the two ends. Germline V gives CDR1 SGHKS, CDR2 YYEKEE (reference sequence). The CDR3 loop spans 16 amino acids. In DNA, the CDR3 is TGTGCCAGCAGCTTGGACCCAACAGGGCGGACAGATACGCAGTATTTT. As protein: CASSLDPTGRTDTQYF. The variable domain in full, with the rest retrieved from reference TRBV5-5 and TRBJ2-3, is DAGVTQSPTHLIKTRGQQVTLRCSPISGHKSVSWYQQVLGQGPQFIFQYYEKEERGRGNFPDRFSARQFPNYSSELNVNALLLGDSALYLCASSLDPTGRTDTQYFGPGTRLTVL.